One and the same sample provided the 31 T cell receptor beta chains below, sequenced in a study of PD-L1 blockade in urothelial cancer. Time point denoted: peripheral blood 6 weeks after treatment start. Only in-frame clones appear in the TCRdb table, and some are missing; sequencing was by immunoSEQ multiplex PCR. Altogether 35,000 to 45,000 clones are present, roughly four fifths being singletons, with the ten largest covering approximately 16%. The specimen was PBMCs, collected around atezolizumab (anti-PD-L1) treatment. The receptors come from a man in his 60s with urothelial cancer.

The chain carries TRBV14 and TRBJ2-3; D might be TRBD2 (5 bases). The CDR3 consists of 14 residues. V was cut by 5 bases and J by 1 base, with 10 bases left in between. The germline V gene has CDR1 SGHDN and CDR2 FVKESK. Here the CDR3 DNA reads TGTGCCAGCAGCGAGGGAGAACGCACAGATACGCAGTATTTT. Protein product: CASSEGERTDTQYF.

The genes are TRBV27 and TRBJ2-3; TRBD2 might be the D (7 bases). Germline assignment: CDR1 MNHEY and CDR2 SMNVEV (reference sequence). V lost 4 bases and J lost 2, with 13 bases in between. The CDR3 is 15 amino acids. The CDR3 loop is CASSWGGRHTDTQYF. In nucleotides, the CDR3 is TGTGCCAGCAGTTGGGGGGGCCGCCACACAGATACGCAGTATTTT.

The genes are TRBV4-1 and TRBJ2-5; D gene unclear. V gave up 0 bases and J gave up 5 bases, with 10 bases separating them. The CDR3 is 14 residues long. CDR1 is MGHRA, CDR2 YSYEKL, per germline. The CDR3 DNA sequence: TGCGCCAGCAGCCAAGATAGATCGAGGGAGACCCAGTACTTC. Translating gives CASSQDRSRETQYF.

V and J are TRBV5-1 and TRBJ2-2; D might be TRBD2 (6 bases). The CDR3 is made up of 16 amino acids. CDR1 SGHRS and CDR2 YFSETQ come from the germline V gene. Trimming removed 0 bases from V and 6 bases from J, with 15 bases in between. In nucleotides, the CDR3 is TGCGCCAGCAGCTTGGGAGTGGAGGGAACCTCCGGGGAGCTGTTTTTT. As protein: CASSLGVEGTSGELFF. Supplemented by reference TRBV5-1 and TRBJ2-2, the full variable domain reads KAGVTQTPRYLIKTRGQQVTLSCSPISGHRSVSWYQQTPGQGLQFLFEYFSETQRNKGNFPGRFSGRQFSNSRSEMNVSTLELGDSALYLCASSLGVEGTSGELFFGEGSRLTVL.

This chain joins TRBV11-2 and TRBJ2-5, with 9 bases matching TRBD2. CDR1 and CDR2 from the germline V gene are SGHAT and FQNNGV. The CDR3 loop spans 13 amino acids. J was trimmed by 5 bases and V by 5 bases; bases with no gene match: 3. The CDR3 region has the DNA TGTGCCAGCAGCCCTGGACTAGCGGAGACCCAGTACTTC. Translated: CASSPGLAETQYF.

The CDR3 region has the DNA TGTGCCAGCAGACCCCCCAGTAGCAATCAGCCCCAGCATTTT. As protein: CASRPPSSNQPQHF. The chain has TRBV6-6 and TRBJ1-5; D unresolved. Per germline, CDR1 MNHNY and CDR2 SVGAGI (reference sequence). The CDR3 totals 14 residues. V gave up 6 bases and J gave up 0 bases, with 9 bases separating them.

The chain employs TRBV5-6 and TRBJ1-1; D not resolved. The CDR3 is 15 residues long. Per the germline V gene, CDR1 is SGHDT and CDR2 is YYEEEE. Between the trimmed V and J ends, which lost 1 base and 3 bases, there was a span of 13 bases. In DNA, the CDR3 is TGTGCCAGCAGCTTGAATCCGGGGTGGGACACTGAAGCTTTCTTT. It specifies CASSLNPGWDTEAFF.

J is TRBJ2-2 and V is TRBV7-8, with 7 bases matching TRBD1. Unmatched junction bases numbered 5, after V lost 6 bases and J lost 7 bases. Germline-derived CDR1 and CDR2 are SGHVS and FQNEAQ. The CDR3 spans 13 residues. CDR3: CASRGRGIGELFF. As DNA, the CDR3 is TGTGCCAGCAGGGGCAGGGGGATCGGGGAGCTGTTTTTT. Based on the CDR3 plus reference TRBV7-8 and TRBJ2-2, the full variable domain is GAGVSQSPRYKVAKRGQDVALRCDPISGHVSLFWYQQALGQGPEFLTYFQNEAQLDKSGLPSDRFFAERPEGSVSTLKIQRTQQEDSAVYLCASRGRGIGELFFGEGSRLTVL.

The CDR3 loop reads CATSREGAGEQYF. The CDR3 coding sequence is TGTGCCACCAGCAGAGAGGGCGCGGGGGAGCAGTACTTC. The chain links TRBV15 to TRBJ2-7; possibly TRBD2 for D (6 bases). In germline, CDR1 is LNHNV, CDR2 YYDKDF (reference sequence). The CDR3 loop spans 13 amino acids. V gave up 0 bases and J gave up 7 bases, with 10 bases separating them.

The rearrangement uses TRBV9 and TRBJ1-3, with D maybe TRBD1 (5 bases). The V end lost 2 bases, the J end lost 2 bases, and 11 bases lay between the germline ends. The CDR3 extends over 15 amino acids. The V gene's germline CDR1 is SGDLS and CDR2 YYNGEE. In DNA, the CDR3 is TGTGCCAGCAGCGTCTACGGGGGGACTGGAAACACCATATATTTT. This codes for CASSVYGGTGNTIYF.

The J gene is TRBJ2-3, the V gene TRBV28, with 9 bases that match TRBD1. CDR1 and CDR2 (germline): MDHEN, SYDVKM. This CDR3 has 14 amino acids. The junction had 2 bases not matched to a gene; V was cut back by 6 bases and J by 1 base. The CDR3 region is CASRGDRGTDTQYF. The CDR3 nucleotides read TGTGCCAGCAGGGGGGACAGGGGCACAGATACGCAGTATTTT.

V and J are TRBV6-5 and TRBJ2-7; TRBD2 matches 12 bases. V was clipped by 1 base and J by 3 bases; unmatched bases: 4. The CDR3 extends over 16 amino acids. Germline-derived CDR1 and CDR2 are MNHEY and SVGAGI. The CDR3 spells CASSYFGLAGNYEQYF. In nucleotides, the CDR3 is TGTGCCAGCAGTTACTTCGGACTAGCGGGGAACTACGAGCAGTACTTC.

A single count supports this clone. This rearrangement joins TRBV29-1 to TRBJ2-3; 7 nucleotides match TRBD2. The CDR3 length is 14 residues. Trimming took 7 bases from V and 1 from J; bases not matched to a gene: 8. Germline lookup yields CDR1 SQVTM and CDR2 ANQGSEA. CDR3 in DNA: TGCAGCGCCCGCGGGGGACTCCGCACAGATACGCAGTATTTT. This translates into CSARGGLRTDTQYF.

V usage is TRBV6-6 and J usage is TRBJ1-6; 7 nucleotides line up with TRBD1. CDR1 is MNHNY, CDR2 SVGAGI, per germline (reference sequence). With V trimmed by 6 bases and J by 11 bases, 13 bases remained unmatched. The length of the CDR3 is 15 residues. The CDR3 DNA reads TGTGCCAGCAGCATCGGACAGGTAGATAGACCACCCCTCCACTTT. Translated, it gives CASSIGQVDRPPLHF.

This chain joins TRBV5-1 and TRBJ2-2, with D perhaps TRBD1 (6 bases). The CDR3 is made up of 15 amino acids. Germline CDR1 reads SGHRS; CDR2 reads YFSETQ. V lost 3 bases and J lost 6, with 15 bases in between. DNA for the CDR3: TGCGCCAGCAGCTCAAGAGGGGGTCACTCCGGGGAGCTGTTTTTT. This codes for CASSSRGGHSGELFF.

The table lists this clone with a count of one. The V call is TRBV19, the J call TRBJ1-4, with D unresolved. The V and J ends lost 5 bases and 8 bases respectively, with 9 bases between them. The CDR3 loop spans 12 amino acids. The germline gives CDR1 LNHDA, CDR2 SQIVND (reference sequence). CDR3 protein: CASSPSQEKLFF. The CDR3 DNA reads TGTGCCAGTAGTCCCTCCCAGGAAAAACTGTTTTTT.

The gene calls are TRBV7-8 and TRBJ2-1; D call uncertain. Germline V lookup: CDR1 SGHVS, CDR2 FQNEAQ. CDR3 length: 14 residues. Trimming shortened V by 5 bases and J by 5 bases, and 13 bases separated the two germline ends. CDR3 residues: CASSLTETHNEQFF. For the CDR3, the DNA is TGTGCCAGCAGCCTCACAGAGACCCACAATGAGCAGTTCTTC. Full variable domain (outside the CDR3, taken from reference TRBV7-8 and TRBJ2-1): GAGVSQSPRYKVAKRGQDVALRCDPISGHVSLFWYQQALGQGPEFLTYFQNEAQLDKSGLPSDRFFAERPEGSVSTLKIQRTQQEDSAVYLCASSLTETHNEQFFGPGTRLTVL.

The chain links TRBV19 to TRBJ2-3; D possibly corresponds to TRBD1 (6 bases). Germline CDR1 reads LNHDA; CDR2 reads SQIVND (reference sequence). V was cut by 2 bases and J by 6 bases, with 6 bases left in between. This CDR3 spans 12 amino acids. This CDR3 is CASSIRGDTQYF. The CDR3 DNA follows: TGTGCCAGTAGTATAAGGGGGGATACGCAGTATTTT.

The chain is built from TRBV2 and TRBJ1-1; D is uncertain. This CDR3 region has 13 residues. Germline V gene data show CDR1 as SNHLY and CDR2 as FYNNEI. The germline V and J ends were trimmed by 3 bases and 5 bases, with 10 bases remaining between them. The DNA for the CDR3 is TGTGCCAGCAGTGATGAGGGCTGGACTGAAGCTTTCTTT. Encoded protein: CASSDEGWTEAFF.

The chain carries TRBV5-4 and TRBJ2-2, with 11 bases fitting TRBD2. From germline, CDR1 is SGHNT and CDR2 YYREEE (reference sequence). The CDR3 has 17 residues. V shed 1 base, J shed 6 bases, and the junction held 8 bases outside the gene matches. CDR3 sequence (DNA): TGTGCCAGCAGCTTGATGTTAGCGGGGGGGTTGGCCGGGGAGCTGTTTTTT. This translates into CASSLMLAGGLAGELFF.

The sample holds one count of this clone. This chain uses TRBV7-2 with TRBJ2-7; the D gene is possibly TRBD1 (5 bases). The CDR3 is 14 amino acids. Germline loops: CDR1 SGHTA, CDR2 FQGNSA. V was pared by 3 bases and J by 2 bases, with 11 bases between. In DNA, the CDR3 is TGTGCCAGCAGCTTCTCCAGGGTCACCTACGAGCAGTACTTC. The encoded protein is CASSFSRVTYEQYF. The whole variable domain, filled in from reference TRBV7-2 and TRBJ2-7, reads GAGVSQSPSNKVTEKGKDVELRCDPISGHTALYWYRQSLGQGLEFLIYFQGNSAPDKSGLPSDRFSAERTGGSVSTLTIQRTQQEDSAVYLCASSFSRVTYEQYFGPGTRLTVT.

CDR3 region: CASSALQGAGYQPQHF. CDR3 sequence (DNA): TGTGCCAGCAGTGCGTTACAGGGGGCCGGATATCAGCCCCAGCATTTT. The chain employs TRBV28 and TRBJ1-5, with 9 bases that match TRBD1. Unmatched junction bases numbered 10, after V lost 5 bases and J lost 5 bases. Per the germline V gene, CDR1 is MDHEN and CDR2 is SYDVKM. This CDR3 has 16 residues. The full variable domain, its missing parts supplied by reference TRBV28 and TRBJ1-5, is DVKVTQSSRYLVKRTGEKVFLECVQDMDHENMFWYRQDPGLGLRLIYFSYDVKMKEKGDIPEGYSVSREKKERFSLILESASTNQTSMYLCASSALQGAGYQPQHFGDGTRLSIL.

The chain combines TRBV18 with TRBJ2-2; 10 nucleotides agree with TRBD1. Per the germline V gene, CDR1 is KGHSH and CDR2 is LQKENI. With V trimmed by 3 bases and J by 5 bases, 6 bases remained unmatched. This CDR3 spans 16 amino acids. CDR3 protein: CASSPGDRGRTGELFF. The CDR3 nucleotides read TGTGCCAGCTCACCCGGCGACAGGGGGCGAACCGGGGAGCTGTTTTTT.

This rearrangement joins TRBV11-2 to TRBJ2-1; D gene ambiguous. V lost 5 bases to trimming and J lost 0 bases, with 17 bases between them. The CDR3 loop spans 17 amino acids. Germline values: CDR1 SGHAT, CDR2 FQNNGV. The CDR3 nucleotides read TGTGCCAGCAGCACACCGACTGACTTAAACTCCTACAATGAGCAGTTCTTC. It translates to CASSTPTDLNSYNEQFF.

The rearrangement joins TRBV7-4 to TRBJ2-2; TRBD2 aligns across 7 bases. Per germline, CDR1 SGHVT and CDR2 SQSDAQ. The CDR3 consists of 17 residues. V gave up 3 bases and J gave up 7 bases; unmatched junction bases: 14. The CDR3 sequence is CASSFPGEERGHGELFF. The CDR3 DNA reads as TGTGCCAGCAGCTTTCCGGGTGAGGAGCGGGGTCACGGGGAGCTGTTTTTT. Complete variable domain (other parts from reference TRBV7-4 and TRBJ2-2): GAGVSQSPRYKVAKRGRDVALRCDSISGHVTLYWYRQTLGQGSEVLTYSQSDAQRDKSGRPSGRFSAERPERSVSTLKIQRTEQGDSAVYLCASSFPGEERGHGELFFGEGSRLTVL.

This chain's CDR3 is CASSRLGGTGTGVDEQYF. CDR3 bases: TGCGCCAGCAGCCGCCTAGGGGGGACCGGGACAGGGGTTGACGAGCAGTACTTC. The V and J genes are TRBV4-1 and TRBJ2-7; 10 nucleotides align to TRBD1. The germline CDR1 and CDR2 sequences are MGHRA and YSYEKL. V gave up 4 bases and J gave up 5 bases; unmatched junction bases: 17. The CDR3 consists of 18 residues.

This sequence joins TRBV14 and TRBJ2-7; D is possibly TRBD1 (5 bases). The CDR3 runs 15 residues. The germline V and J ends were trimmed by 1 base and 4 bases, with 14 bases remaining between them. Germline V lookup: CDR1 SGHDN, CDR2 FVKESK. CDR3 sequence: CASSQVGQVAYEQYF. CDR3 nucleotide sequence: TGTGCCAGCAGCCAAGTGGGGCAGGTTGCATACGAGCAGTACTTC.

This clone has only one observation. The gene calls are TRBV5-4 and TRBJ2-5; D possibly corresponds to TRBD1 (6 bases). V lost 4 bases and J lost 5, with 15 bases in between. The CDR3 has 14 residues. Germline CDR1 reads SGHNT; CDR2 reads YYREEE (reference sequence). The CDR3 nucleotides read TGTGCCAGCAGCACTCGGACAGCCGGGGAGACCCAGTACTTC. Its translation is CASSTRTAGETQYF.

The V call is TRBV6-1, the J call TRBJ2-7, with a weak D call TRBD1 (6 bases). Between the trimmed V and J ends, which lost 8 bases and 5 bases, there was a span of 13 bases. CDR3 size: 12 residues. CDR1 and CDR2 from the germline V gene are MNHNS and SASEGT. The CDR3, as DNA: TGTGCCAGCGGGACACTTCCTAACGAGCAGTACTTC. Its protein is CASGTLPNEQYF.

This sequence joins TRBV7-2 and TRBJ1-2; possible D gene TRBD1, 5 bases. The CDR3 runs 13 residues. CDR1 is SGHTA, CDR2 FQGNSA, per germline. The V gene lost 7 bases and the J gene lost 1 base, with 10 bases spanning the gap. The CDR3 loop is CASTWQGNYGYTF. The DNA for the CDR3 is TGTGCCAGCACCTGGCAGGGTAACTATGGCTACACCTTC. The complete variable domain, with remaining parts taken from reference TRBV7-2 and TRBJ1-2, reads GAGVSQSPSNKVTEKGKDVELRCDPISGHTALYWYRQSLGQGLEFLIYFQGNSAPDKSGLPSDRFSAERTGGSVSTLTIQRTQQEDSAVYLCASTWQGNYGYTFGSGTRLTVV.

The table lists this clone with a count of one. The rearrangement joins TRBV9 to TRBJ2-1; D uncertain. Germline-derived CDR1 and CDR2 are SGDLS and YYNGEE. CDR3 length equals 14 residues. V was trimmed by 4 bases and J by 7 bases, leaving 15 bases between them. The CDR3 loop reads CASSQTHTRNEQFF. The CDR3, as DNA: TGTGCCAGCAGCCAGACCCACACGCGGAATGAGCAGTTCTTC.